This is a list of T cell receptor beta chains from one sample in a study of T cell responses to AZD1222 COVID-19 vaccine. Repertoires were generated with immunoSEQ multiplex PCR, while TCRdb's copy carries only in-frame clones and drops some. The sample includes approximately 150,000 clones, roughly nine tenths seen only once; the top ten take around 4.5%. The specimen comprised peripheral blood, sampled on day 0 of MenACWY control vaccination. These receptors were taken from an adult in good health. Each CDR3 is given with its conserved first and last residue. The D gene is left open where the match is weak. Clone size is given for some rows only: seen once, a few or many times, or a class if the clone is expanded.

size | J | V | D | CDR3 | DNA
- | TRBJ2-7 | TRBV29-1 | - | CSVEGWGASQGSYEQYF | TGCAGCGTTGAAGGGTGGGGAGCTAGTCAAGGGTCCTACGAGCAGTACTTC
- | TRBJ1-4 | TRBV28 | - | CASNNFGTTNEKLFF | TGTGCCAGCAATAACTTCGGGACAACTAATGAAAAACTGTTTTTT
few | TRBJ1-5 | TRBV6-5 | - | CASRNRADSNQPQHF | TGTGCCAGCAGAAACAGGGCGGATAGCAATCAGCCCCAGCATTTT
- | TRBJ2-7 | TRBV5-1 | - | CASSLAGAVTSYEQYF | TGCGCCAGCAGCTTGGCCGGGGCGGTAACTTCCTACGAGCAGTACTTC
- | TRBJ2-6 | TRBV19 | - | CASRGPEDPSGANVLTF | TGTGCCAGTAGAGGTCCCGAAGACCCCTCTGGGGCCAACGTCCTGACTTTC
- | TRBJ2-7 | TRBV7-8 | TRBD2 | CASSPLAASGSYEQYF | TGTGCCAGCAGCCCACTCGCGGCTAGCGGGTCCTACGAGCAGTACTTC
- | TRBJ1-5 | TRBV9 | - | CASSARRVRNQPQHF | TGTGCCAGCAGCGCCCGACGGGTCCGCAATCAGCCCCAGCATTTT
- | TRBJ2-5 | TRBV7-6 | - | CASSSSLVSGGETQYF | TGTGCCAGCAGCTCCTCGCTCGTTAGTGGCGGGGAGACCCAGTACTTC
- | TRBJ2-7 | TRBV2 | - | CASTGQTIYEQYF | TGTGCCAGCACTGGACAGACTATATACGAGCAGTACTTC
- | TRBJ2-5 | TRBV27 | - | CASSLNPQYF | TGTGCCAGCAGTTTAAACCCCCAGTACTTC
- | TRBJ1-2 | TRBV30 | TRBD1 | CAWSVQGVLYGYTF | TGTGCCTGGAGTGTACAGGGGGTCCTCTATGGCTACACCTTC
- | TRBJ1-1 | TRBV24-1 | - | CATSDSRTANTEAFF | TGTGCCACCAGTGATTCCCGGACAGCGAACACTGAAGCTTTCTTT
- | TRBJ2-5 | TRBV7-2 | - | CASSLVRGLGETQYF | TGTGCCAGCAGCTTAGTCAGAGGGTTGGGAGAGACCCAGTACTTC
few | TRBJ2-1 | TRBV9 | TRBD2 | CASSGSGGSSYNEQFF | TGTGCCAGCAGCGGGAGTGGCGGGAGCTCCTACAATGAGCAGTTCTTC
- | TRBJ2-3 | TRBV7-3 | - | CASSLTGGGTDTQYF | TGTGCCAGCAGCTTAACGGGTGGAGGCACAGATACGCAGTATTTT
once | TRBJ1-4 | TRBV7-3 | TRBD1 | CASSPDRVRATNEKLFF | TGTGCCAGCAGCCCGGACAGGGTAAGGGCAACTAATGAAAAACTGTTTTTT